The 32 T cell receptor beta chains below were found in one sample sequenced in a study of blood T cell repertoires in COVID-19. The data were produced by immunoSEQ multiplex PCR, yet TCRdb's version contains in-frame clones alone and is incomplete. The table records about 150,000 clones, 88% of them present only once. The sequenced material came from peripheral blood. The receptors originated from a human donor in a cohort sampled during active COVID-19.

This clone was detected only a few times. The rearrangement uses TRBV7-9 and TRBJ2-1; 7 bases are shared with TRBD1. With V trimmed by 5 bases and J by 2 bases, 15 bases remained unmatched. The CDR3 extends over 18 amino acids. Germline CDR1 and CDR2: SEHNR and FQNEAQ (reference sequence). The CDR3 reads CASSLPKTGQETYNEQFF. CDR3 in DNA: TGTGCCAGCAGCCTGCCCAAAACTGGACAGGAAACCTACAATGAGCAGTTCTTC. Full variable domain (missing parts from reference TRBV7-9 and TRBJ2-1): DTGVSQNPRHKITKRGQNVTFRCDPISEHNRLYWYRQTLGQGPEFLTYFQNEAQLEKSRLLSDRFSAERPKGSFSTLEIQRTEQGDSAMYLCASSLPKTGQETYNEQFFGPGTRLTVL.

The CDR3 DNA sequence: TGCGCCAGCAGCTCGACTAGCGGGGGCTCCTACGAGCAGTACTTC. This encodes CASSSTSGGSYEQYF. The V and J genes are TRBV4-3 and TRBJ2-7; 12 positions match TRBD2. The V gene's germline CDR1 is LGHNA and CDR2 YSLEER. Losses at the gene ends were 5 bases for V and 0 bases for J; bases not matched to a gene: 2. The CDR3 sequence is 15 residues long.

The chain combines TRBV7-2 with TRBJ1-3, with unresolved D. This CDR3 spans 21 amino acids. The germline V and J ends were trimmed by 0 bases and 0 bases, with 24 bases remaining between them. Germline loops: CDR1 SGHTA, CDR2 FQGNSA. CDR3 in DNA: TGTGCCAGCAGCTTAGCTTATCCCACCTCCACGGGTTACTTCTCTGGAAACACCATATATTTT. Amino acids: CASSLAYPTSTGYFSGNTIYF.

The chain employs TRBV28 and TRBJ2-2; unclear D gene. The ends were cut back, 2 bases at V and 0 bases at J, with 13 bases in the middle. The CDR3 length is 17 residues. Germline V lookup: CDR1 MDHEN, CDR2 SYDVKM. Here the CDR3 DNA reads TGTGCCAGCAGTTTAATTTCCGTTTCAGCGAACACCGGGGAGCTGTTTTTT. Translating gives CASSLISVSANTGELFF.

V and J are TRBV11-1 and TRBJ2-3; 10 bases match TRBD2. The J segment lost 6 bases and the V segment lost 5 bases, leaving 11 bases of the junction unmatched. CDR3 length: 16 amino acids. Germline V CDR1 and CDR2: SGHAT, FQDESV (reference sequence). As DNA, the CDR3 is TGTGCCAGCAGCCCCTACCAGCGGGAGGGCCGGGATACGCAGTATTTT. Amino acids: CASSPYQREGRDTQYF.

The V gene is TRBV14, the J gene TRBJ2-1; 8 bases match TRBD1. The CDR3 contains 16 residues. V lost 4 bases, J lost 0 bases, and 5 bases stayed unmatched. Germline V gene sequence: CDR1 SGHDN, CDR2 FVKESK. DNA for the CDR3: TGTGCCAGCAGCCTCTTCAGGGGGCTCTCCTACAATGAGCAGTTCTTC. It codes for CASSLFRGLSYNEQFF.

Only one count was recorded for this clone. The chain recombines TRBV7-6 with TRBJ1-4; D is unclear. Trimming took off 1 base at V and 2 bases at J, with 11 bases between the two ends. This CDR3 is 16 amino acids long. Germline V CDR1 and CDR2: SGHVS, FNYEAQ. CDR3 coding DNA: TGTGCCAGCAGCTTAGGAGAGGGTATCACTAATGAAAAACTGTTTTTT. Protein product: CASSLGEGITNEKLFF.

The V call is TRBV7-9, the J call TRBJ2-3; TRBD2 matches 10 bases. Trimming at V came to 1 base and at J to 1 base, leaving 8 bases not matched to a gene. Germline V lookup: CDR1 SEHNR, CDR2 FQNEAQ (reference sequence). There are 18 residues in the CDR3. CDR3: CASSLGRSGRAGTDTQYF. In DNA form, the CDR3 reads TGTGCCAGCAGCTTAGGAAGGAGCGGGAGGGCCGGCACAGATACGCAGTATTTT.

The count of this clone is one. J is TRBJ2-7 and V is TRBV28; 10 nucleotides agree with TRBD1. J lost 7 bases, V lost 5 bases, and 11 bases had no gene match. This CDR3 region has 15 residues. Per germline, CDR1 MDHEN and CDR2 SYDVKM. CDR3 DNA sequence: TGTGCCAGCAGTCTAACCGGGACAGGGGTGGAGGAGCAGTACTTC. It specifies CASSLTGTGVEEQYF. Filled out from reference TRBV28 and TRBJ2-7, the complete variable domain reads DVKVTQSSRYLVKRTGEKVFLECVQDMDHENMFWYRQDPGLGLRLIYFSYDVKMKEKGDIPEGYSVSREKKERFSLILESASTNQTSMYLCASSLTGTGVEEQYFGPGTRLTVT.

The V call is TRBV28, the J call TRBJ2-5; 13 bases fit TRBD2. Germline CDR1 reads MDHEN; CDR2 reads SYDVKM. V trimming: 6 bases; J trimming: 2 bases; junction bases outside the gene matches: 0. CDR3 length: 14 amino acids. The DNA of the CDR3 is TGTGCCAGCAGGACTAGCGGGGGGCAAGAGACCCAGTACTTC. Its protein product is CASRTSGGQETQYF.

The J gene is TRBJ2-7, the V gene TRBV9, with 7 nucleotides matching TRBD1. The CDR3 sequence is 16 residues long. Germline-derived CDR1 and CDR2 are SGDLS and YYNGEE. V was clipped by 0 bases and J by 4 bases; unmatched bases: 10. CDR3 nucleotide sequence: TGTGCCAGCAGCGTAGATGGGGACAGTAACCGGTACGAGCAGTACTTC. The encoded protein is CASSVDGDSNRYEQYF.

The rearrangement links TRBV11-2 to TRBJ1-2, with TRBD1 matching 8 bases. V lost 5 bases, J lost 4 bases, and 9 bases stayed unmatched. Per the germline V gene, CDR1 is SGHAT and CDR2 is FQNNGV. The CDR3 runs 15 residues. The chain's CDR3 is CASSPQEGQVYGYTF. CDR3 bases: TGTGCCAGCAGCCCTCAAGAGGGACAGGTCTATGGCTACACCTTC.

The J gene is TRBJ2-1, the V gene TRBV11-3; 8 nucleotides line up with TRBD1. CDR1 is SGHNT, CDR2 YENEEA, per germline. The CDR3 sequence is 15 residues long. V lost 5 bases and J lost 0; bases outside the gene matches: 3. Written as DNA, the CDR3 is TGTGCCAGCAGCGCCGGGACAGGCTCCTACAATGAGCAGTTCTTC. Translation gives CASSAGTGSYNEQFF.

V is TRBV5-5 and J is TRBJ1-5; 9 nucleotides agree with TRBD1. Per germline, CDR1 SGHKS and CDR2 YYEKEE (reference sequence). This CDR3 contains 13 residues. V was pared by 3 bases and J by 5 bases, with 0 bases of the junction left unmatched. CDR3: CASSWTGDQPQHF. The CDR3 region has the DNA TGTGCCAGCAGCTGGACAGGGGATCAGCCCCAGCATTTT.

The chain employs TRBV7-9 and TRBJ2-5; D gene ambiguous. There are 12 residues in the CDR3. V was shortened by 5 bases and J by 7 bases, with 11 bases between the two germline ends. Germline V lookup: CDR1 SEHNR, CDR2 FQNEAQ (reference sequence). The CDR3 bases are TGTGCCAGCAGCCCCCCGGGTAGGACCCAGTACTTC. It codes for CASSPPGRTQYF.

This clone appeared a single time. This chain connects TRBV4-3 to TRBJ2-1, with a tentative D call TRBD2 (6 bases). The CDR3 contains 13 residues. V lost 1 base and J lost 13, with 14 bases in between. Germline V gene data show CDR1 as LGHNA and CDR2 as YSLEER. Here the CDR3 DNA reads TGCGCCAGCAGCCAAGGCGTCGGGGGACTCCAGTTCTTC. Translation: CASSQGVGGLQFF.

This clone was found once. The chain employs TRBV20-1 and TRBJ2-3, with TRBD2 matching over 13 bases. The CDR3 has 18 amino acids. V trimming: 3 bases; J trimming: 2 bases; junction bases outside the gene matches: 11. The V gene's germline CDR1 is DFQATT and CDR2 SNEGSKA (reference sequence). CDR3 nucleotides: TGCAGTGCTAGTCCGACTAGCGGGAGGTCGGGGACCACAGATACGCAGTATTTT. Amino acid sequence: CSASPTSGRSGTTDTQYF.

The chain joins TRBV5-1 to TRBJ2-7; a possible D gene is TRBD2 (7 bases). V shed 1 base and J shed 7 bases, with 15 bases lying between them. The CDR3 runs 14 residues. Germline V gene data show CDR1 as SGHRS and CDR2 as YFSETQ. The DNA for the CDR3 is TGCGCCAGCAGCTTGCCCCGGGGGGCCGGGGAGCAGTACTTC. Translating it yields CASSLPRGAGEQYF.

V and J are TRBV15 and TRBJ2-7, with D perhaps matching TRBD1 (6 bases). In germline, CDR1 is LNHNV, CDR2 YYDKDF (reference sequence). V was pared by 1 base and J by 3 bases, with 7 bases between. The CDR3 spans 13 residues. The CDR3 is CATSRAQGYEQYF. CDR3 bases: TGTGCCACCAGCAGAGCACAGGGCTACGAGCAGTACTTC.

In regard to this clone: The identical CDR3 is also encoded by other nucleotide sequences in the sample. The DNA for the CDR3 is TGTGCCAGCAGTCTCAGGGTATCCACTGAAGCTTTCTTT. This gives the protein CASSLRVSTEAFF. The rearrangement uses TRBV27 and TRBJ1-1; possibly TRBD1 for D (5 bases). The germline V and J ends were trimmed by 5 bases and 4 bases, with 11 bases remaining between them. Germline CDR1 reads MNHEY; CDR2 reads SMNVEV (reference sequence). The length of the CDR3 is 13 residues.

The chain recombines TRBV28 with TRBJ1-2, with TRBD1 matching 9 bases. The ends lost 7 bases at V and 3 bases at J; junction bases unmatched: 12. Germline-derived CDR1 and CDR2 are MDHEN and SYDVKM. This CDR3 has 16 residues. CDR3 DNA: TGTGCCAGCAACGTAAGGGGGACAGGGCGTTACTATGGCTACACCTTC. Residues: CASNVRGTGRYYGYTF.

The CDR3 coding sequence is TGCGCCAGCAGCCCCCGCGGACAGGGGTACTATGGCTACACCTTC. Residues: CASSPRGQGYYGYTF. The V and J genes are TRBV4-1 and TRBJ1-2, with TRBD1 matching 9 bases. V dropped 4 bases and J dropped 3; count of bases not matched to a gene: 6. The length of the CDR3 is 15 residues. Germline lookup yields CDR1 MGHRA and CDR2 YSYEKL.

The chain recombines TRBV4-3 with TRBJ2-6; possibly TRBD2 for D (6 bases). The CDR3 runs 17 residues. Between the trimmed V and J ends, which lost 0 bases and 1 base, there was a span of 10 bases. Germline V lookup: CDR1 LGHNA, CDR2 YSLEER. CDR3 sequence reads: CASSQDGRTSGANVLTF. CDR3 nucleotide sequence: TGCGCCAGCAGCCAAGATGGGAGGACTTCTGGGGCCAACGTCCTGACTTTC.

CDR3 amino acids: CASSRRAAGYEQYF. CDR3 nucleotides: TGTGCCAGTAGTCGGCGCGCGGCGGGCTACGAGCAGTACTTC. The chain joins TRBV19 to TRBJ2-7; D is possibly TRBD2 (5 bases). Germline CDR1 LNHDA, CDR2 SQIVND (reference sequence). Trimming removed 5 bases at V and 3 bases at J, with 14 bases between. The CDR3 consists of 14 residues.

This clone was found once. The chain links TRBV7-2 to TRBJ2-3; D possibly corresponds to TRBD2 (6 bases). Germline assignment: CDR1 SGHTA and CDR2 FQGNSA. Trimming removed 2 bases from V and 4 bases from J, with 7 bases in between. This CDR3 region has 13 residues. Here the CDR3 reads CASSLWGADTQYF. The CDR3 DNA reads as TGTGCCAGCAGCTTATGGGGGGCAGATACGCAGTATTTT.

The chain couples TRBV12-5 to TRBJ1-2; D might be TRBD1 (6 bases). The CDR3 covers 16 residues. Trimming pared 3 bases from V and 2 bases from J, leaving 16 bases between. In germline, CDR1 is LGHNT, CDR2 FRNRAP. The CDR3 spells CASGFSSPGANYGYTF. The CDR3 DNA is TGTGCTAGTGGTTTTAGCTCTCCAGGGGCAAACTATGGCTACACCTTC.

V and J are TRBV15 and TRBJ2-3, with 9 bases aligning to TRBD2. This CDR3 has 17 amino acids. Trimming took 1 base from V and 2 from J; bases not matched to a gene: 7. Germline V gene sequence: CDR1 LNHNV, CDR2 YYDKDF (reference sequence). The CDR3 loop is CATSRGVAGAFTDTQYF. The CDR3 nucleotides read TGTGCCACCAGCAGAGGGGTAGCGGGGGCCTTCACAGATACGCAGTATTTT.

The chain uses TRBV28 and TRBJ2-7; TRBD2 aligns across 10 bases. This CDR3 has 14 amino acids. The V gene's germline CDR1 is MDHEN and CDR2 SYDVKM. The trim removed 6 bases at V and 4 bases at J, leaving 6 bases unmatched. The CDR3 spells CASRQGLASYEQYF. CDR3 coding DNA: TGTGCCAGCAGGCAGGGACTAGCGAGTTACGAGCAGTACTTC.

The chain is built from TRBV11-3 and TRBJ1-3, with D uncertain. Trimming pared 0 bases from V and 1 base from J, leaving 16 bases between. The CDR3 is 18 amino acids. Germline V CDR1 and CDR2: SGHNT, YENEEA. The CDR3 region has the DNA TGTGCCAGCAGCTTAGAACGCCAGCGCCGGGTTTCTGGAAACACCATATATTTT. This codes for CASSLERQRRVSGNTIYF. Variable domain in full (rest from reference TRBV11-3 and TRBJ1-3): EAGVVQSPRYKIIEKKQPVAFWCNPISGHNTLYWYLQNLGQGPELLIRYENEEAVDDSQLPKDRFSAERLKGVDSTLKIQPAELGDSAVYLCASSLERQRRVSGNTIYFGEGSWLTVV.

V and J are TRBV25-1 and TRBJ2-7; D possibly corresponds to TRBD1 (6 bases). The V gene lost 6 bases and the J gene lost 2 bases, with 17 bases spanning the gap. Germline values: CDR1 MGHDK, CDR2 SYGVNS. CDR3 length: 15 amino acids. CDR3 bases: TGTGCCAGCAGGGGCCCGGTCAGGGGCGCCTACGAGCAGTACTTC. Its translation is CASRGPVRGAYEQYF.

This sequence joins TRBV24-1 and TRBJ2-1; tentative D call: TRBD2 (6 bases). CDR3 length equals 13 residues. CDR1 and CDR2 from the germline V gene are KGHDR and SFDVKD. V was pared by 12 bases and J by 8 bases, with 19 bases between. The CDR3 nucleotides are TGTGCCCCATTTGGGGGAGGTCAATATGAGCAGTTCTTC. It is translated as CAPFGGGQYEQFF.

The rearrangement links TRBV28 to TRBJ1-6, with TRBD1 identical over 7 bases. Germline V gene lookup returns CDR1 MDHEN and CDR2 SYDVKM. The CDR3 is 15 amino acids. V shed 5 bases, J shed 12 bases, and the junction held 13 bases outside the gene matches. The CDR3 here is CASSPTGTADKPLHF. CDR3 DNA sequence: TGTGCCAGCAGTCCCACCGGGACAGCGGATAAACCCCTCCACTTT.